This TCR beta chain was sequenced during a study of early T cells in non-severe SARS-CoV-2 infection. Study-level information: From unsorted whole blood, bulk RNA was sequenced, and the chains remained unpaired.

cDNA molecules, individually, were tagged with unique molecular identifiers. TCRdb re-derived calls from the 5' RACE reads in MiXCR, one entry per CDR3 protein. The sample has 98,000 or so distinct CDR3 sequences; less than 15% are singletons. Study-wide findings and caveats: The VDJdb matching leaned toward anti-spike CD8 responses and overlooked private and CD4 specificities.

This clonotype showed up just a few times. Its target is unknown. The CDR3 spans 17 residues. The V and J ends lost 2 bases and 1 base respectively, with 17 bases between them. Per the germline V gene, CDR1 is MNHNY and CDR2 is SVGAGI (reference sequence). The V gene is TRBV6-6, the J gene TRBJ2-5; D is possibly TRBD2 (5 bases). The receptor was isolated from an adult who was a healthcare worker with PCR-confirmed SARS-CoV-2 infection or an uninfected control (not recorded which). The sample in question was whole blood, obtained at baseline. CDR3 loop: CASSYPAGDRAQETQYF. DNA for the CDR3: TGTGCCAGCAGTTACCCTGCGGGCGACCGGGCCCAAGAGACCCAGTACTTC.